This T cell receptor beta chain was obtained from a study of TIL therapy for anti-PD-1-resistant metastatic lung cancer. On the study more broadly: Median tumor PD-L1 proportion score was about 6.6%.

The libraries were made with immunoSEQ v3. The method was immunoSEQ multiplex PCR; TCRdb's version includes in-frame clones alone and lacks a portion of them. The sample includes about 57,000 clones, around 80% seen only once; the top ten take 4.8%. J lost 6 bases, V lost 2 bases, and 5 bases had no gene match. The germline V gene has CDR1 SGHNT and CDR2 YYREEE (reference sequence). The CDR3 spans 15 residues. Time point: pre-treatment sample, taken before nivolumab and TIL therapy. Adults with stage 4 NSCLC were enrolled in a phase I trial. The starting material was blood, obtained at baseline. This TCR derives from a woman aged 30 to 85 with non-small cell lung cancer. The chain couples TRBV5-4 to TRBJ2-1; the match to TRBD2 covers 10 bases. Here the CDR3 DNA reads TGTGCCAGCAGCTTTAGTACTAGCGGGGTCAATGAGCAGTTCTTC. This gives the protein CASSFSTSGVNEQFF.